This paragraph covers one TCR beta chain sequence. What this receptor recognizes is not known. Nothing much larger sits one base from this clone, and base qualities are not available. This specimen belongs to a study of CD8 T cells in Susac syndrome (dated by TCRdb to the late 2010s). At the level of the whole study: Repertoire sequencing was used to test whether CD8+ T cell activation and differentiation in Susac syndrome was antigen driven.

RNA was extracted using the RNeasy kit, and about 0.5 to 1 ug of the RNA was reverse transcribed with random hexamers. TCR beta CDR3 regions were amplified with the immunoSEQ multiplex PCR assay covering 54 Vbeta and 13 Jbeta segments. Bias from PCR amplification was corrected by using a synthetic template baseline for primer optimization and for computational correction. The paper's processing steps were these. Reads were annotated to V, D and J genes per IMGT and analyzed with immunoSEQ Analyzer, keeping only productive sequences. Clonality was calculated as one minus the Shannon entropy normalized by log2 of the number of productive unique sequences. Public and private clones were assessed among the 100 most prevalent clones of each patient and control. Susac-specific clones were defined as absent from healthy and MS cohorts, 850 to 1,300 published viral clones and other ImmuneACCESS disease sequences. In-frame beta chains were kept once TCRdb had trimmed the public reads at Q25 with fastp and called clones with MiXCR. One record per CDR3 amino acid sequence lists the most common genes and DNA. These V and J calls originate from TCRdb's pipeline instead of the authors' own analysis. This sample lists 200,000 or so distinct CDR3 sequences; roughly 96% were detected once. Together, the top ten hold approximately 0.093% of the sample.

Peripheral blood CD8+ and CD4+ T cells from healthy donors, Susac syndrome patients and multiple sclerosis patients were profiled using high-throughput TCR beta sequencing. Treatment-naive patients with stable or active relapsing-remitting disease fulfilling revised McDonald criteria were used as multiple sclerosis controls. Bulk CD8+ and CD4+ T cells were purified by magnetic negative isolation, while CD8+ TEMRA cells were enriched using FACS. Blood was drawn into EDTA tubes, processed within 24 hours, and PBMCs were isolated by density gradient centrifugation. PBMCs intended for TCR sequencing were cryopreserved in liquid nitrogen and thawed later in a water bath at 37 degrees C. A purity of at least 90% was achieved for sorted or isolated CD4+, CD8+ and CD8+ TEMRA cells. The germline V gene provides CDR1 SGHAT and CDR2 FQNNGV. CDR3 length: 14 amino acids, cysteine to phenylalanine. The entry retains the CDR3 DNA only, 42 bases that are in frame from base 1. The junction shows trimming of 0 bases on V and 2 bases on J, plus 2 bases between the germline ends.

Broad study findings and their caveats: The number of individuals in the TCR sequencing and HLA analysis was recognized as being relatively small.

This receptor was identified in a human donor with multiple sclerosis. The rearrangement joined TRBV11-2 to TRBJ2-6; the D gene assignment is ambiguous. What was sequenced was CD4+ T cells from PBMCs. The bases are TGTGCCAGCAGCTTAGATGCTGGGGCCAACGTCCTGACTTTC. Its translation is CASSLDAGANVLTF. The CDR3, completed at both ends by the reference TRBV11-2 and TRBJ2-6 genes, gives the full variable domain EAGVAQSPRYKIIEKRQSVAFWCNPISGHATLYWYQQILGQGPKLLIQFQNNGVVDDSQLPKDRFSAERLKGVDSTLKIQPAKLEDSAVYLCASSLDAGANVLTFGAGSRLTVL.